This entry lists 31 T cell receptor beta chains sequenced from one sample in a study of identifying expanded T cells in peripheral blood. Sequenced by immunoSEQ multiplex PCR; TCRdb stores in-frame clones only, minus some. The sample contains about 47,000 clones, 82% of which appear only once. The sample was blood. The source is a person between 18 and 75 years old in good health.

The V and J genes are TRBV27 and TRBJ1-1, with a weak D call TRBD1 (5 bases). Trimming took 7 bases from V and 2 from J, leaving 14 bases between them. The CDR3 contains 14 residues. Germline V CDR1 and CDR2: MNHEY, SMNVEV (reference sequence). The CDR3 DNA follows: TGTGCCAGCACCGCGGGGCAGCGTAACACTGAAGCTTTCTTT. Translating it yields CASTAGQRNTEAFF.

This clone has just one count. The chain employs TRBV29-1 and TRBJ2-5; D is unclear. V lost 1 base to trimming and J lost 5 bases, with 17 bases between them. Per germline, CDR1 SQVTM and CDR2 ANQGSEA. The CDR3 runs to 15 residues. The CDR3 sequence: CSVEGTLAGAETQYF. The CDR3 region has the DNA TGCAGCGTTGAAGGAACCTTAGCAGGAGCCGAGACCCAGTACTTC.

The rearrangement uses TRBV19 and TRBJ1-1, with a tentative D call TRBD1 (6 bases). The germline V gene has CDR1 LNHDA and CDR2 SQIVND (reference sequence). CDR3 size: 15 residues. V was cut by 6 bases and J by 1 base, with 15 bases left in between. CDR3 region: CASSTKATGNTEAFF. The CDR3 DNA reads TGTGCCAGTAGCACAAAGGCGACAGGGAACACTGAAGCTTTCTTT.

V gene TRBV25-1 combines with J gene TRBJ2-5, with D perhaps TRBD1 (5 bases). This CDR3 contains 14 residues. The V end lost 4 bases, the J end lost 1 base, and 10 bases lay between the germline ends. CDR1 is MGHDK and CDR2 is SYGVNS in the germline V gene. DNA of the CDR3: TGTGCCAGCAGTGCCCTACAGGCCCAAGAGACCCAGTACTTC. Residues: CASSALQAQETQYF.

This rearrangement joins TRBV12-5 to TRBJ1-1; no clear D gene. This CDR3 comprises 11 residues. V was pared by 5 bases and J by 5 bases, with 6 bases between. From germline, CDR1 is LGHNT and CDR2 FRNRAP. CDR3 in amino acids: CASGPLTEAFF. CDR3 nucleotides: TGTGCTAGTGGTCCTTTGACTGAAGCTTTCTTT.

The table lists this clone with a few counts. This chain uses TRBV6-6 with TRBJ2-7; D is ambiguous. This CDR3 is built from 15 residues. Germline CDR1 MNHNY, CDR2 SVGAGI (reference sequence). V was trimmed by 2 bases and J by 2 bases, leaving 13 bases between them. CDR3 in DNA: TGTGCCAGCAGTTACCGACATCGGGTCACCTACGAGCAGTACGTC. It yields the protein CASSYRHRVTYEQYV.

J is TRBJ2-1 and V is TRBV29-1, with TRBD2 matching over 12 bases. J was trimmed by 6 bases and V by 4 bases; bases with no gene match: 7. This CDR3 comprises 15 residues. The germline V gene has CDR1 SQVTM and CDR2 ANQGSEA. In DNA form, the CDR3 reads TGCAGCGTTGGGACTAGCGGGGAGGTAGGCAATGAGCAGTTCTTC. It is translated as CSVGTSGEVGNEQFF.

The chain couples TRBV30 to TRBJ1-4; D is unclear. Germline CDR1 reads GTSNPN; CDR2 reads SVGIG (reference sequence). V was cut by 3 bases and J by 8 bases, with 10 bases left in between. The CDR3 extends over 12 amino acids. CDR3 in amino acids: CAWSPLGEKLFF. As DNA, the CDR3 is TGTGCCTGGAGCCCGCTGGGAGAAAAACTGTTTTTT. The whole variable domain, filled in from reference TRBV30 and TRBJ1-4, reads SQTIHQWPATLVQPVGSPLSLECTVEGTSNPNLYWYRQAAGRGLQLLFYSVGIGQISSEVPQNLSASRPQDRQFILSSKKLLLSDSGFYLCAWSPLGEKLFFGSGTQLSVL.

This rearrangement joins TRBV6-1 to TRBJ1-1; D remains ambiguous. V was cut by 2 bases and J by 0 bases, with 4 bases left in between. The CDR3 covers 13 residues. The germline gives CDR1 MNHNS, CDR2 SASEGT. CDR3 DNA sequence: TGTGCCAGCAGTGAACATCTGAACACTGAAGCTTTCTTT. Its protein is CASSEHLNTEAFF.

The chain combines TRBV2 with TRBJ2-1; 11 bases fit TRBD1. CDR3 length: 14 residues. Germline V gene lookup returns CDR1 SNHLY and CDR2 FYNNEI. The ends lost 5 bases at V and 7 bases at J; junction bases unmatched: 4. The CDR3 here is CASSSGQGANEQFF. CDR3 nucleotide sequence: TGTGCCAGCAGTTCTGGACAGGGGGCTAATGAGCAGTTCTTC.

The CDR3 nucleotides are TGTGCCAGCCACGGGGGTCCTAATGAAAAACTGTTTTTT. Residues: CASHGGPNEKLFF. This chain links TRBV6-1 with TRBJ1-4, with a weak D call TRBD1 (5 bases). The length of the CDR3 is 13 residues. The ends were cut back, 8 bases at V and 3 bases at J, with 10 bases in the middle. Germline CDR1 and CDR2: MNHNS and SASEGT.

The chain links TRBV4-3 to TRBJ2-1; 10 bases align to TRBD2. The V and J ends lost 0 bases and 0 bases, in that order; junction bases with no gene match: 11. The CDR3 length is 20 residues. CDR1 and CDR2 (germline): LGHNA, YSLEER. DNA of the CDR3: TGCGCCAGCAGCCAAGAAGGATGGGGAGCGGGGGGGTCCTCCTACAATGAGCAGTTCTTC. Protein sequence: CASSQEGWGAGGSSYNEQFF.

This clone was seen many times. The CDR3 is CASSLFVSSYEQYF. In nucleotides, the CDR3 is TGTGCCAGCAGCTTGTTCGTCTCTTCGTACGAGCAGTACTTC. V and J are TRBV5-6 and TRBJ2-7; no definite D call. There are 14 residues in the CDR3. The V end lost 1 base, the J end lost 4 bases, and 12 bases lay between the germline ends. Germline V gives CDR1 SGHDT, CDR2 YYEEEE.

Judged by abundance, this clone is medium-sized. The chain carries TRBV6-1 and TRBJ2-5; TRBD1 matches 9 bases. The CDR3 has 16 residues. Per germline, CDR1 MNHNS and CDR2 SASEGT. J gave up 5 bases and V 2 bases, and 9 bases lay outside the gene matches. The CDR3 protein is CASSEPLRDRGETQYF. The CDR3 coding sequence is TGTGCCAGCAGTGAACCCCTTCGCGACAGGGGGGAGACCCAGTACTTC.

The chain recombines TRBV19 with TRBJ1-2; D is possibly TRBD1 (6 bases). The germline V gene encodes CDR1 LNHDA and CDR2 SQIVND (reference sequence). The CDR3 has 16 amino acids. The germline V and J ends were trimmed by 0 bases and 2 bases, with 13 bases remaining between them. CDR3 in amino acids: CASSIDLGGANYGYTF. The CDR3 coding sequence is TGTGCCAGTAGTATAGATCTGGGGGGCGCGAACTATGGCTACACCTTC.

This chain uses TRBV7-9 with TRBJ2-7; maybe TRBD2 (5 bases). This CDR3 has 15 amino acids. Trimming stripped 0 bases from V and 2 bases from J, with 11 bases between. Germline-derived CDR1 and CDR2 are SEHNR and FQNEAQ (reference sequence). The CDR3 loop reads CASSLAPSGTYEQYF. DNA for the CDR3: TGTGCCAGCAGCTTAGCGCCGAGCGGTACCTACGAGCAGTACTTC.

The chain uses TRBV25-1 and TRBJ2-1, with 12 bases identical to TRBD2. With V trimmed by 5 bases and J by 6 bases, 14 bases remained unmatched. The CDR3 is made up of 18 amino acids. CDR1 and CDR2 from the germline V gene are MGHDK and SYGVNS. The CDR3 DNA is TGTGCCAGCAGTAAACTAGCGGGAGGACCCAATGCGGCCAATGAGCAGTTCTTC. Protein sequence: CASSKLAGGPNAANEQFF.

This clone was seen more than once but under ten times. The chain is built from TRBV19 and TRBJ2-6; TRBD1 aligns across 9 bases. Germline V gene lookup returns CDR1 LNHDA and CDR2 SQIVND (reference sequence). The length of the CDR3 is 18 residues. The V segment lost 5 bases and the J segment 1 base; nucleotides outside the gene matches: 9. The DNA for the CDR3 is TGTGCCAGTAGTGTAATTCCGGGACAGGGTTCTGGGGCCAACGTCCTGACTTTC. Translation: CASSVIPGQGSGANVLTF. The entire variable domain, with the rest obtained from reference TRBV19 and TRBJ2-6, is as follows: DGGITQSPKYLFRKEGQNVTLSCEQNLNHDAMYWYRQDPGQGLRLIYYSQIVNDFQKGDIAEGYSVSREKKESFPLTVTSAQKNPTAFYLCASSVIPGQGSGANVLTFGAGSRLTVL.

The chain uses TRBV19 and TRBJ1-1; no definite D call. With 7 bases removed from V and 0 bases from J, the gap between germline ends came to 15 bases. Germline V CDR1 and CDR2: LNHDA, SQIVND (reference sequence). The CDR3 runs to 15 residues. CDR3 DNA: TGTGCCAGTAAGGGAGAGCGCCGTATGAACACTGAAGCTTTCTTT. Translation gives CASKGERRMNTEAFF.

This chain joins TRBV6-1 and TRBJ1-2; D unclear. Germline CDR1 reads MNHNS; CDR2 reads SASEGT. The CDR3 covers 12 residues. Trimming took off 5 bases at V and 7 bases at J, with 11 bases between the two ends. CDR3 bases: TGTGCCAGCAGTTGGGTGACTAGTGGCTACACCTTC. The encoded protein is CASSWVTSGYTF.

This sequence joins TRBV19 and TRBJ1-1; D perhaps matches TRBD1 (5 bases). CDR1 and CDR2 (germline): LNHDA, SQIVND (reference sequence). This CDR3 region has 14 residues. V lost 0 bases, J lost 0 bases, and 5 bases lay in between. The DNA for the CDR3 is TGTGCCAGTAGTATAGAGGGGGTGAACACTGAAGCTTTCTTT. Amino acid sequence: CASSIEGVNTEAFF.

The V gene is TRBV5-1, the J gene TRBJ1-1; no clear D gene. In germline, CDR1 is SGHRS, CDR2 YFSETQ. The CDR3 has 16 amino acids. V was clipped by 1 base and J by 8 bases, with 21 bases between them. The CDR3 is CASSLMASPATGEAFF. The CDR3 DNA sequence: TGCGCCAGCAGCTTGATGGCGTCGCCGGCGACGGGGGAAGCTTTCTTT. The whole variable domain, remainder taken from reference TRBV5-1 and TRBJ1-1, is KAGVTQTPRYLIKTRGQQVTLSCSPISGHRSVSWYQQTPGQGLQFLFEYFSETQRNKGNFPGRFSGRQFSNSRSEMNVSTLELGDSALYLCASSLMASPATGEAFFGQGTRLTVV.

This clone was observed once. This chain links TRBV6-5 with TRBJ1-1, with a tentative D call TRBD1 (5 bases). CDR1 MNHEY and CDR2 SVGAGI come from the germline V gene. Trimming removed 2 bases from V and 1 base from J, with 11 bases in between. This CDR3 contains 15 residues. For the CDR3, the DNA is TGTGCCAGCAGTTACCGCAGGGATTCGAACACTGAAGCTTTCTTT. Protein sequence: CASSYRRDSNTEAFF.

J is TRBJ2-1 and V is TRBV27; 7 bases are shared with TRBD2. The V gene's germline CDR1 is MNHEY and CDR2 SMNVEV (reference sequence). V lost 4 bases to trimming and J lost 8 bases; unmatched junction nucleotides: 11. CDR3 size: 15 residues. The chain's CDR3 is CASSSYSGASHEQFF. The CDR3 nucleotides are TGTGCCAGCAGTTCCTACAGCGGGGCCTCCCATGAGCAGTTCTTC.

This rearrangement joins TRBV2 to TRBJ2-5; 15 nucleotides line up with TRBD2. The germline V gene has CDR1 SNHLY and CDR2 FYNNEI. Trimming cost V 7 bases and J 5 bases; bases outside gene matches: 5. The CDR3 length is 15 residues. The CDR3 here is CASTSGLAGGETQYF. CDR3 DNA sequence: TGTGCCAGCACCTCGGGACTAGCGGGGGGCGAGACCCAGTACTTC.

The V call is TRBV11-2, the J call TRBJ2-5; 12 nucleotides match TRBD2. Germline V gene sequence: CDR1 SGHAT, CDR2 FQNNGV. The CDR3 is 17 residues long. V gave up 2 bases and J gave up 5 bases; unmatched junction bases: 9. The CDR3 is CASSLKLAGGRGETQYF. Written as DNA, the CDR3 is TGTGCCAGCAGCTTAAAACTAGCGGGAGGCCGAGGGGAGACCCAGTACTTC.

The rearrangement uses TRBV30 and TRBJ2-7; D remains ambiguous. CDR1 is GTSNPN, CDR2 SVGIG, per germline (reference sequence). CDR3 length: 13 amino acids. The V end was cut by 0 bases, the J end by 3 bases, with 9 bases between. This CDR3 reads CAWSVNRYYEQYF. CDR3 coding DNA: TGTGCCTGGAGTGTAAACCGCTACTACGAGCAGTACTTC.

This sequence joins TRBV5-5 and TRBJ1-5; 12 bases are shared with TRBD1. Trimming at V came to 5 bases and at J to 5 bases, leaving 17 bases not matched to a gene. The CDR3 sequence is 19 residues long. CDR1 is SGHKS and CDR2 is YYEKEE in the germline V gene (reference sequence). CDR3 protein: CASSSGTGGGRLIDQPQHF. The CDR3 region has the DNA TGTGCCAGCAGTTCCGGGACAGGGGGCGGAAGGTTGATCGATCAGCCCCAGCATTTT.

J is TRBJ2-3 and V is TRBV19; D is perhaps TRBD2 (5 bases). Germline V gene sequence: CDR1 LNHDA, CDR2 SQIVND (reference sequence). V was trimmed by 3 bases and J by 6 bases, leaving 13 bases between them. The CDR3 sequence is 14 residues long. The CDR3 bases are TGTGCCAGTAGTATTAACCTGAGGGCGGATACGCAGTATTTT. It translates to CASSINLRADTQYF.

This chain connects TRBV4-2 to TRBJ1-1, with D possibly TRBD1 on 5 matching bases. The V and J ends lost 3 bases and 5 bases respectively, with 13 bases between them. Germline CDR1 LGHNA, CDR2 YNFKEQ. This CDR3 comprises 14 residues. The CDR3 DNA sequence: TGTGCCAGCAGCCAGGGGGGTGGGCAAACTGAAGCTTTCTTT. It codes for CASSQGGGQTEAFF.

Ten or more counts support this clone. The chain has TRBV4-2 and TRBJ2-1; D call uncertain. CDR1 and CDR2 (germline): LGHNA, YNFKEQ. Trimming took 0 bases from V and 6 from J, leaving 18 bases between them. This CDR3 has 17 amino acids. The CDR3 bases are TGTGCCAGCAGCCAAGATCTGGGTCGGGCCGCACTCAATGAGCAGTTCTTC. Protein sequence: CASSQDLGRAALNEQFF.